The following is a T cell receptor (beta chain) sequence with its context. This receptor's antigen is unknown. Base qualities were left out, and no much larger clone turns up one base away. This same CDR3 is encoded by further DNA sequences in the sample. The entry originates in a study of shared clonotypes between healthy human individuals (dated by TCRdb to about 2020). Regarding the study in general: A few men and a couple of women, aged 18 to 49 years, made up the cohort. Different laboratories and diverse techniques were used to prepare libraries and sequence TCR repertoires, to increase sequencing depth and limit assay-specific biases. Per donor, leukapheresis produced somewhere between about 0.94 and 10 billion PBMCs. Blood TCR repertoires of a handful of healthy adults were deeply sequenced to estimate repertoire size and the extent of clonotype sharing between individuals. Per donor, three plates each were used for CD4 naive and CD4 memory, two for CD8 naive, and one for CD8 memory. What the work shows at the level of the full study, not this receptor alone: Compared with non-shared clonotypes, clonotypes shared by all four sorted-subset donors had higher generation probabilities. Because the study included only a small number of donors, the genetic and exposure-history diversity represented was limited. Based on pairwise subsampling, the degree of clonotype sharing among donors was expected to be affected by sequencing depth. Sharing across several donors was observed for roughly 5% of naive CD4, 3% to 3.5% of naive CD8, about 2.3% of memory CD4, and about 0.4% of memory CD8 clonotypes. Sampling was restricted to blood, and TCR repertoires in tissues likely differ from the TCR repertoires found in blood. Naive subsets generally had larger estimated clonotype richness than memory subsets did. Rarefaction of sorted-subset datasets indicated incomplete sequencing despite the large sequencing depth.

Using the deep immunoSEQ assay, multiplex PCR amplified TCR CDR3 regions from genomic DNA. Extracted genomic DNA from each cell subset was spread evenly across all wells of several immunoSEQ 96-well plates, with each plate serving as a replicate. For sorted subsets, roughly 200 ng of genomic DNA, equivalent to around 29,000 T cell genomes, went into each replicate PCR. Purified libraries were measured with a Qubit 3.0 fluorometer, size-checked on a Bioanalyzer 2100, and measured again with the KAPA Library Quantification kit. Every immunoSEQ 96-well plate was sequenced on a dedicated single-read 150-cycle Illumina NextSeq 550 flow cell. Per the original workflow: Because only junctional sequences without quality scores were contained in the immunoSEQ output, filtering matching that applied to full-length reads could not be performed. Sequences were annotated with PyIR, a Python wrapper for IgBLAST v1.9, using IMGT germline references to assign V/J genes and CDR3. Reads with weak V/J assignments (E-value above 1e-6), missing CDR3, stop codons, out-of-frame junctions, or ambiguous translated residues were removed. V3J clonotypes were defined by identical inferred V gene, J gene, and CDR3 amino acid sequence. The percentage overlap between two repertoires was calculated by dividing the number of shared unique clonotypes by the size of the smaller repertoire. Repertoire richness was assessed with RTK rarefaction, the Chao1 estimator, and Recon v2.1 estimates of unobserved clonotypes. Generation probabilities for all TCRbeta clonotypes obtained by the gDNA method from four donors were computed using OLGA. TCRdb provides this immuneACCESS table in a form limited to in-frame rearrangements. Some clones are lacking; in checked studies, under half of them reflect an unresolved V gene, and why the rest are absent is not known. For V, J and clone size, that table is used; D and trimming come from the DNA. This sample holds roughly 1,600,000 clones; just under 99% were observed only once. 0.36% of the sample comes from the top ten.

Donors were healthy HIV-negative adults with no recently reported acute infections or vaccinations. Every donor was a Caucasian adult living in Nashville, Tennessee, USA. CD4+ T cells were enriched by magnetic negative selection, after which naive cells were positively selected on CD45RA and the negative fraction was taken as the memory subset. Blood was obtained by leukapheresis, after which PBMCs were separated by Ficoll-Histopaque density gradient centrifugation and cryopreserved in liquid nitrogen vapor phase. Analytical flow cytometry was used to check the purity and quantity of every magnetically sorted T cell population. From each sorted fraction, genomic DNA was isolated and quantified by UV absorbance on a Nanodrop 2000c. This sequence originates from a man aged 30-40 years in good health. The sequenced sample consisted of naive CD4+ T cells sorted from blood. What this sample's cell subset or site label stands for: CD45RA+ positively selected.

The nucleotides read TGTGCCAGCAGCGTAGGACAGGGTGACTATGGCTACACCTTC. This codes for CASSVGQGDYGYTF. Here the chain combines TRBV9 and TRBJ1-2; TRBD1 matches 7 bases in the middle. The CDR3 sequence holds 14 residues, the cysteine and phenylalanine included. Only the CDR3 DNA is retained, 42 bases long and in frame from the first base. CDR1 SGDLS and CDR2 YYNGEE were looked up in the germline V gene. The junction shows trimming of 0 bases on V and 3 bases on J, and the gene matches do not reach 2 bases of it.